This TCR beta chain was captured in a study of T cells in Graves' hyperthyroidism and ophthalmopathy. The study, taken as a whole, reports: Ophthalmopathy was distinguished from stable hyperthyroidism by 13 V-J signatures. Median prediction lead before ophthalmopathy onset was 6.5 months with the model.

At least ten counts were recorded for this clonotype. Its specificity is not known. There are 14 residues in the CDR3. Germline V gene lookup returns CDR1 LGHNA and CDR2 YNFKEQ. Trimming took off 1 base at V and 0 bases at J, with 6 bases between the two ends. Template material for amplifying TCR beta CDR3 regions consisted of RNA transcripts. RT-PCR in the first round (using the HTBI primer set) targeted the TCR CDR3. TCRdb re-derived calls from the multiplex PCR reads in MiXCR, one entry per CDR3 protein. The sample lists 450,000 to 700,000 distinct CDR3 sequences, roughly 46% occurring once. Stable hyperthyroidism: no ophthalmopathy progression over 18 months of follow-up. Diagnosis relied on clinical symptoms, serum thyroxine and TRAb, thyroid ultrasound and orbital computed tomography.

Sequenced: peripheral blood or thyroid tissue (not recorded which). The chain recombines TRBV4-2 with TRBJ1-1, with D uncertain. This TCR was sampled from a young woman with Graves' hyperthyroidism. For the CDR3, the DNA is TGTGCCAGCAGCCAAGCACAGATGAACACTGAAGCTTTCTTT. It yields the protein CASSQAQMNTEAFF.